These 18 T cell receptor beta chains came from one sample sequenced in a study of blood T cell repertoires in COVID-19. Profiling relied on immunoSEQ multiplex PCR, and the TCRdb table lists in-frame clones only, not all of them. Here the sample spans approximately 30,000 clones, about 89% being singletons. Sequencing was carried out using peripheral blood. The receptors were sampled from a human donor in a cohort sampled during active COVID-19.

The rearrangement uses TRBV9 and TRBJ2-2, with D maybe TRBD1 (6 bases). CDR1 SGDLS and CDR2 YYNGEE come from the germline V gene. The CDR3 consists of 15 residues. Trimming took off 3 bases at V and 4 bases at J, with 13 bases between the two ends. In DNA, the CDR3 is TGTGCCAGCAGCGCCGTACAGGGTAGCACCGGGGAGCTGTTTTTT. This sequence encodes CASSAVQGSTGELFF.

The chain uses TRBV10-1 and TRBJ2-5, with D tentatively TRBD2 (5 bases). The CDR3 covers 12 residues. Deletions cut 7 bases from V and 1 base from J, with 7 bases between. Looked up from germline, CDR1 is WNHNN and CDR2 is SYGVQD (reference sequence). Here the CDR3 DNA reads TGCGCCAGCATTAGCGTCCAAGAGACCCAGTACTTC. It is translated as CASISVQETQYF.

The chain joins TRBV5-1 to TRBJ2-1, with no clear D. V shed 4 bases and J shed 2 bases, with 13 bases lying between them. CDR1 is SGHRS, CDR2 YFSETQ, per germline. CDR3 length: 15 residues. In nucleotides, the CDR3 is TGCGCCAGCAGCGAGACTGACTCTCCCTACAATGAGCAGTTCTTC. Translating it yields CASSETDSPYNEQFF.

This chain connects TRBV10-2 to TRBJ2-3; D is perhaps TRBD2 (5 bases). Trimming stripped 7 bases from V and 4 bases from J, with 12 bases between. Germline-derived CDR1 and CDR2 are WSHSY and SAAADI. The CDR3 sequence is 13 residues long. The CDR3 is CASTWTESDTQYF. The CDR3 DNA reads TGCGCCAGCACCTGGACTGAGTCAGATACGCAGTATTTT.

The rearrangement joins TRBV4-2 to TRBJ2-1, with a tentative D call TRBD1 (6 bases). V was shortened by 3 bases and J by 6 bases, with 12 bases between the two germline ends. The CDR3 contains 14 residues. CDR1 and CDR2 from the germline V gene are LGHNA and YNFKEQ. Here the CDR3 DNA reads TGTGCCAGCAGCCAGAACAGGGTTGGCAATGAGCAGTTCTTC. This encodes CASSQNRVGNEQFF.

The chain combines TRBV27 with TRBJ1-2; no firm D call. Germline V CDR1 and CDR2: MNHEY, SMNVEV (reference sequence). Trimming removed 2 bases from V and 2 bases from J, with 15 bases in between. The CDR3 extends over 16 amino acids. CDR3 in DNA: TGTGCCAGCAGTTTACGCGGGAGGGCGGGCAACTATGGCTACACCTTC. Protein product: CASSLRGRAGNYGYTF.

The J gene is TRBJ2-5, the V gene TRBV2, with TRBD1 matching 7 bases. This CDR3 contains 13 residues. Germline values: CDR1 SNHLY, CDR2 FYNNEI. The CDR3 loop reads CANSGTDQETQYF. The DNA for the CDR3 is TGTGCAAACTCCGGGACAGACCAAGAGACCCAGTACTTC.

J is TRBJ1-2 and V is TRBV6-2 or TRBV6-3; tentative D call: TRBD1 (5 bases). Germline V gives CDR1 MNHEY, CDR2 SVGEGT. Trimming cost V 2 bases and J 6 bases, with 13 bases left between them. CDR3 length: 14 residues. CDR3 nucleotide sequence: TGTGCCAGCAGTTACAGGGGCGCGGTGGATGGCTACACCTTC. Amino acids: CASSYRGAVDGYTF.

This clone was detected a few times. V is TRBV5-4 and J is TRBJ2-2; 9 bases match TRBD1. The CDR3 has 15 residues. Germline CDR1 SGHNT, CDR2 YYREEE (reference sequence). V shed 2 bases, J shed 6 bases, and the junction held 5 bases outside the gene matches. The CDR3 spells CASSLSGQGSGELFF. CDR3 DNA sequence: TGTGCCAGCAGCTTATCGGGACAGGGATCCGGGGAGCTGTTTTTT.

The chain joins TRBV14 to TRBJ1-5, with 10 bases that match TRBD1. Germline V gene lookup returns CDR1 SGHDN and CDR2 FVKESK. The trim removed 4 bases at V and 7 bases at J, leaving 7 bases unmatched. The CDR3 length is 15 residues. The CDR3 reads CASSRGTGVGQPQHF. CDR3 DNA sequence: TGTGCCAGCAGCCGCGGGACAGGGGTTGGACAGCCCCAGCATTTT.

This clone has a single count. The rearrangement uses TRBV6-5 and TRBJ2-1, with D possibly TRBD2 on 5 matching bases. Germline V CDR1 and CDR2: MNHEY, SVGAGI. Deletions cut 7 bases from V and 8 bases from J, with 18 bases between. The length of the CDR3 is 14 residues. The CDR3 here is CASNHRGLVDEQFF. As DNA, the CDR3 is TGTGCCAGCAACCACCGCGGGTTGGTAGATGAGCAGTTCTTC.

A note on this clone: A junction boundary mismatches the germline segment, possibly from a read error. The chain recombines TRBV6-1 with TRBJ2-1; 10 bases line up with TRBD1. The CDR3 extends over 15 amino acids. Germline assignment: CDR1 MNHNS and CDR2 SASEGT. CDR3 sequence (DNA): TGTGCCAGCAGAGAAGTGGGACAGGGGTACAATGAGCAGTTCTTC. Translation: CASREVGQGYNEQFF.

The V gene is TRBV6-2 or TRBV6-3, the J gene TRBJ1-1; D unclear. CDR3 size: 18 residues. Trimming left V 2 bases short and J 1 base short, with 20 bases between. Germline loops: CDR1 MNHEY, CDR2 SVGEGT. CDR3 residues: CASSYPSGQALRNTEAFF. Here the CDR3 DNA reads TGTGCCAGCAGTTACCCTTCTGGGCAGGCTCTTAGGAACACTGAAGCTTTCTTT.

This clone was counted a few times. The chain recombines TRBV19 with TRBJ2-1; the D is unclear. V lost 3 bases, J lost 2 bases, and 17 bases lay in between. Germline values: CDR1 LNHDA, CDR2 SQIVND (reference sequence). The CDR3 is 17 residues long. This CDR3 is CASSMIVARLTYNEQFF. CDR3 bases: TGTGCCAGTAGTATGATCGTCGCTCGCCTAACCTACAATGAGCAGTTCTTC.

This chain uses TRBV6-6 with TRBJ1-2; no clear D gene. In germline, CDR1 is MNHNY, CDR2 SVGAGI (reference sequence). Trimming stripped 4 bases from V and 6 bases from J, with 15 bases between. The CDR3 is 14 residues long. DNA for the CDR3: TGTGCCAGCAGTTCCGCCGAGGGCTGGCATGGCTACACCTTC. It specifies CASSSAEGWHGYTF.

This clone counts as medium-sized. The CDR3 bases are TGTGCCAGCAGCTTAACGCCGGGGGGCGTCGTCCAAGAGACCCAGTACTTC. Its translation is CASSLTPGGVVQETQYF. The rearrangement uses TRBV5-6 and TRBJ2-5; a possible D gene is TRBD2 (7 bases). Deletions cut 2 bases from V and 1 base from J, with 18 bases between. Germline CDR1 is SGHDT and CDR2 is YYEEEE. The CDR3 totals 17 residues.

The rearrangement links TRBV5-1 to TRBJ2-7, with 7 bases aligning to TRBD1. The CDR3 spans 15 residues. Trimming removed 3 bases from V and 1 base from J; junction bases left unmatched: 7. Germline V lookup: CDR1 SGHRS, CDR2 YFSETQ. CDR3 in amino acids: CASSWGTGVSYEQYF. For the CDR3, the DNA is TGCGCCAGCAGCTGGGGTACAGGGGTATCCTACGAGCAGTACTTC.

This chain uses TRBV7-8 with TRBJ1-5; weak D call: TRBD1 (5 bases). V lost 5 bases and J 4 bases, leaving 15 bases between the germline ends. Germline V gives CDR1 SGHVS, CDR2 FQNEAQ. This CDR3 region has 15 residues. For the CDR3, the DNA is TGTGCCAGCAGCCAAGGGCAGGGTCGGAATCAGCCCCAGCATTTT. This gives the protein CASSQGQGRNQPQHF.